The 3 T cell receptor beta chains reported below all come from one sample, sequenced in a study of cytomegalovirus exposure and HLA in healthy donors. Profiled with immunoSEQ multiplex PCR; TCRdb holds only in-frame clones, not every one. The sample gives approximately 60,000 clones, about 90% of which show up once; over 1% is in the top ten. Source material: PBMCs. These receptors came from a woman under 30 in good health and CMV-seronegative.

The J gene is TRBJ2-7, the V gene TRBV27; tentatively, D is TRBD2 (6 bases). V was shortened by 3 bases and J by 0 bases, with 12 bases between the two germline ends. This CDR3 has 15 residues. Germline CDR1 and CDR2: MNHEY and SMNVEV (reference sequence). CDR3 residues: CASSLGLPGSYEQYF. The CDR3 DNA is TGTGCCAGCAGTTTGGGACTCCCCGGCTCCTACGAGCAGTACTTC.

The rearrangement links TRBV27 to TRBJ1-2; possibly TRBD1 for D (6 bases). This CDR3 has 14 residues. V was pared by 3 bases and J by 8 bases, with 16 bases between. The germline V gene encodes CDR1 MNHEY and CDR2 SMNVEV (reference sequence). CDR3: CASSFANRVGGYTF. CDR3 sequence (DNA): TGTGCCAGCAGTTTTGCTAACAGGGTCGGGGGCTACACCTTC.

Note on this clone: In the same sample, other DNA sequences code for this CDR3. CDR3 residues: CASSFRNEQFF. CDR3 coding DNA: TGCGCCAGCAGCTTCCGGAATGAGCAGTTCTTC. The chain is built from TRBV5-1 and TRBJ2-1, with D hard to call. CDR1 is SGHRS and CDR2 is YFSETQ in the germline V gene. This CDR3 is built from 11 residues. Trimming pared 2 bases from V and 7 bases from J, leaving 4 bases between.